These T cell receptor beta chains were read from a single sample in a study of T cell responses to AZD1222 COVID-19 vaccine. Using immunoSEQ multiplex PCR, the repertoire was profiled, and TCRdb retains in-frame clones only, with some absent. Found here are roughly 92,000 clones, approximately 91% of them singletons; the top ten hold approximately 5.2%. Sequenced material: peripheral blood, taken 28 days after the second AZD1222 dose. These receptors all come from an adult who received the AZD1222 COVID-19 vaccine. The CDR3 runs from the conserved cysteine through the conserved F or W. D genes are given only for firm matches. For some rows the clone size is stated as once, few or many, or as a class when expanded; others skip it.

TRBJ2-5 | - | TRBV5-1 | - | CASRTDSQETQYF | TGCGCCAGCAGAACCGACAGCCAAGAGACCCAGTACTTC
TRBJ1-5 | - | TRBV5-1 | - | CASSLGPSNNQPQHF | TGCGCCAGCAGCTTGGGACCCTCAAACAATCAGCCCCAGCATTTT
TRBJ1-1 | TRBD1 | TRBV6-5 | - | CASSYLGQGVTEAFF | TGTGCCAGCAGTTACTTGGGACAGGGGGTTACTGAAGCTTTCTTT
TRBJ1-2 | - | TRBV19 | - | CASRRPGHGGYTF | TGTGCCAGTAGAAGACCGGGCCATGGGGGCTACACCTTC
TRBJ2-3 | - | TRBV7-8 | - | CASRPWTSTDTQYF | TGTGCCAGCAGACCTTGGACTAGCACAGATACGCAGTATTTT
TRBJ1-2 | - | TRBV6-1 | - | CASSEGQSNYGYTF | TGTGCCAGCAGTGAAGGACAATCGAACTATGGCTACACCTTC
TRBJ1-6 | TRBD1 | TRBV6-5 | - | CASKSWDRNSPLHF | TGTGCCAGCAAGTCTTGGGACAGAAATTCACCCCTCCACTTT
TRBJ2-2 | TRBD2 | TRBV9 | - | CASSVGTSGYTGELFF | TGTGCCAGCAGCGTAGGGACTAGCGGATACACCGGGGAGCTGTTTTTT
TRBJ2-1 | TRBD2 | TRBV9 | - | CASSPSRLAASNEQFF | TGTGCCAGCAGCCCTTCCCGACTAGCGGCTAGCAATGAGCAGTTCTTC
TRBJ2-2 | TRBD1 | TRBV5-1 | - | CASTRTGNTGELFF | TGCGCCAGCACCAGGACAGGGAACACCGGGGAGCTGTTTTTT
TRBJ2-7 | TRBD1 | TRBV28 | - | CASSPGQGSYEQYF | TGTGCCAGCAGTCCAGGACAGGGATCCTACGAGCAGTACTTC
TRBJ1-3 | - | TRBV19 | - | CASTPPGTRGNTIYF | TGTGCCAGTACTCCCCCGGGGACACGTGGAAACACCATATATTTT
TRBJ1-4 | TRBD1 | TRBV19 | - | CASSPPGQDEKLFF | TGTGCCAGTAGTCCCCCGGGACAGGATGAAAAACTGTTTTTT
TRBJ1-2 | - | TRBV5-6 | - | CASSPLERNYGYTF | TGTGCCAGCAGCCCACTGGAGCGGAACTATGGCTACACCTTC
TRBJ1-2 | TRBD1 | TRBV6-2/TRBV6-3 | once | CASSGEDRAAYGYTF | TGTGCCAGCAGTGGTGAGGACAGGGCGGCCTATGGCTACACCTTC
TRBJ2-5 | - | TRBV19 | once | CASTFTGASQETQYF | TGTGCCAGTACTTTCACGGGGGCCAGCCAAGAGACCCAGTACTTC
TRBJ1-2 | - | TRBV6-5 | - | CASSYSRQDGYTF | TGTGCCAGCAGTTACTCGCGTCAGGATGGCTACACCTTC
TRBJ2-7 | TRBD1 | TRBV7-8 | - | CASSLFGTGGFHEQYF | TGTGCCAGCAGCTTATTTGGGACAGGGGGCTTCCACGAGCAGTACTTC
TRBJ1-4 | - | TRBV6-5 | once | CASRRGATNEKLFF | TGTGCCAGCAGGAGGGGGGCAACTAATGAAAAACTGTTTTTT
TRBJ1-2 | - | TRBV4-1 | - | CASSQGRQQTYGSYTF | TGCGCCAGCAGCCAAGGAAGGCAACAAACCTATGGCTCCTACACCTTC
TRBJ2-2 | TRBD2 | TRBV11-2 | - | CASSPGGGATGELFF | TGTGCCAGCAGCCCGGGCGGGGGGGCGACCGGGGAGCTGTTTTTT
TRBJ2-7 | - | TRBV7-8 | - | CASSLDNWHEQYF | TGTGCCAGCAGCTTAGATAATTGGCACGAGCAGTACTTC
TRBJ2-1 | - | TRBV7-9 | - | CASSLSGGAFNEQFF | TGTGCCAGCAGCTTGAGTGGGGGGGCCTTCAATGAGCAGTTCTTC
TRBJ1-1 | - | TRBV18 | - | CASSPGSGNTEAFF | TGTGCCAGCTCACCCGGCAGCGGAAACACTGAAGCTTTCTTT
TRBJ1-1 | - | TRBV30 | - | CAWSVRDRVSGAFF | TGTGCCTGGAGTGTACGGGACCGCGTTAGCGGGGCTTTCTTT
TRBJ1-3 | - | TRBV3-1/TRBV3-2 | - | CASSQTNSGNTIYF | TGTGCCAGCAGCCAAACCAACTCTGGAAACACCATATATTTT
TRBJ2-7 | - | TRBV6-5 | - | CASCRGLIYEQYF | TGTGCCAGCTGTAGGGGACTTATCTACGAGCAGTACTTC
TRBJ2-4 | - | TRBV7-9 | once | CASSLGALPKDIQYF | TGTGCCAGCAGCTTAGGAGCTTTGCCAAAGGACATTCAGTACTTC
TRBJ2-3 | - | TRBV7-3 | - | CASSLTGSTDTQYF | TGTGCCAGCAGCTTAACGGGCAGCACAGATACGCAGTATTTT
TRBJ1-1 | - | TRBV7-8 | - | CASSRDGKLNTEAFF | TGTGCCAGCAGCCGGGACGGAAAATTGAACACTGAAGCTTTCTTT
TRBJ1-2 | - | TRBV5-1 | - | CASSRDGIDDYTF | TGCGCCAGCAGCCGGGACGGGATAGACGACTACACCTTC
TRBJ1-6 | TRBD1 | TRBV7-9 | few | CASSNRGIYNSPLHF | TGTGCCAGCAGCAACAGGGGAATCTATAATTCACCCCTCCACTTT
TRBJ1-3 | - | TRBV30 | once | CASTVRSGNTIYF | TGTGCCTCCACAGTCCGCTCTGGAAACACCATATATTTT
TRBJ2-7 | - | TRBV27 | - | CASSSSLVSPEQYF | TGTGCCAGCAGTTCTTCTTTGGTTTCGCCCGAGCAGTACTTC
TRBJ2-6 | TRBD2 | TRBV7-2 | - | CASSLRGGSSGANVLTF | TGTGCCAGCAGCTTAAGGGGCGGGAGCTCTGGGGCCAACGTCCTGACTTTC
TRBJ1-2 | - | TRBV2 | few | CASSPEGGHNYGYTF | TGTGCCAGCAGCCCCGAGGGCGGTCATAACTATGGCTACACCTTC
TRBJ1-5 | TRBD1 | TRBV2 | - | CASKRNRGGNNQPQHF | TGTGCCAGCAAGCGGAACAGGGGAGGGAACAATCAGCCCCAGCATTTT
TRBJ2-7 | - | TRBV5-1 | once | CASSPITGTPYEQYF | TGCGCCAGCAGCCCTATCACAGGGACCCCCTACGAGCAGTACTTC